The clone carrying this T cell receptor beta chain came up a few times. The data derive from a study of T cells in Graves' hyperthyroidism and ophthalmopathy. From RNA transcripts, TCR beta CDR3 regions were amplified. The study used the HTBI primer set for a first-round RT-PCR of the TCR CDR3. TCRdb re-called the multiplex PCR reads with MiXCR, one entry per CDR3 protein. The repertoire holds roughly 700,000 distinct CDR3 sequences, with roughly a sixth as singletons. CDR1 and CDR2 from the germline V gene are LGHDT and YNNKEL (reference sequence). There are 14 residues in the CDR3. J gave up 8 bases and V 6 bases, and 8 bases lay outside the gene matches.

The chain has TRBV3-1 and TRBJ1-4, with 8 bases fitting TRBD1. Sequencing was carried out using blood. The receptor's source is a middle-aged man with Graves' hyperthyroidism. The CDR3 DNA sequence: TGTGCCAGCAGTAGAGACAGGGGAATCGAAAAACTGTTTTTT. Translated: CASSRDRGIEKLFF. The entire variable domain, with the rest obtained from reference TRBV3-1 and TRBJ1-4, is as follows: DTAVSQTPKYLVTQMGNDKSIKCEQNLGHDTMYWYKQDSKKFLKIMFSYNNKELIINETVPNRFSPKSPDKAHLNLHINSLELGDSAVYFCASSRDRGIEKLFFGSGTQLSVL.